The sequence of this TCR beta chain was determined in a study of T cells after yellow fever vaccination. Study at large: Low-cell-number fractions were prepared with SMART-Seq v4 Ultra Low Input.

Findings and limits, study-wide: Subsequent to the booster, the majority of primary-vaccination clones reappeared (roughly 95% CD4, 70% to 90% CD8). Weaker overall, the secondary response nonetheless peaked faster (day 5 versus 15). There was a possibility that FACS-sorted repertoires contained abundant clonotypes contaminating from the bulk population.

Germline lookup yields CDR1 MNHEY and CDR2 SVGAGI. V lost 7 bases to trimming and J lost 6 bases, with 21 bases between them. The length of the CDR3 is 15 residues. This clonotype was counted only a few times. What it recognizes is unknown. TCRdb redid the calling of the 5' RACE reads with MiXCR, one entry per CDR3 protein. The sample shows some 99,000 distinct CDR3 sequences, 4.5% to 6% of them seen only once. This sequence was found in a man between 18 and 35 years old who received the YFV17D yellow fever vaccine. The specimen comprised CD8+ T cells sorted from PBMCs, sampled 10 days after the yellow fever booster vaccination. The chain carries TRBV6-5 and TRBJ1-1; TRBD1 is a possible D gene (5 bases). The CDR3 DNA reads TGTGCCAGCACCCTTTACGTGGGGACGAAGGCTGAAGCTTTCTTT. It is translated as CASTLYVGTKAEAFF.